This T cell receptor beta chain derives from a study of identical twins. Overall study results and limits: Out-of-frame alpha sequences that twins shared showed excess low generation probability. For monozygotic twins, models underestimated out-of-frame TCR alpha sharing.

All of the donors were Caucasians in good health. A universal primer site arose from template switching, and cDNA bore unique molecular identifiers. Each CDR3 protein is one row after TCRdb ran MiXCR on the 5' RACE reads. The data show about 660,000 distinct CDR3 sequences, about 9.4% seen once. This clonotype was observed a few times. Antigen specificity is unknown. The data were also submitted as part of a second study, on yellow fever vaccine responses in identical twins.

The sequenced sample was PBMCs. This TCR was sampled from a woman younger than 35 in good health.

CDR3 protein: CASSWNAGGELFF. The CDR3 region has the DNA TGTGCCAGCAGCTGGAATGCGGGCGGGGAGCTGTTTTTT. This sequence joins TRBV5-6 and TRBJ2-2; a weak D match, TRBD2 (5 bases). Germline V gives CDR1 SGHDT, CDR2 YYEEEE. The CDR3 totals 13 residues. Trimming stripped 3 bases from V and 7 bases from J, with 10 bases between.